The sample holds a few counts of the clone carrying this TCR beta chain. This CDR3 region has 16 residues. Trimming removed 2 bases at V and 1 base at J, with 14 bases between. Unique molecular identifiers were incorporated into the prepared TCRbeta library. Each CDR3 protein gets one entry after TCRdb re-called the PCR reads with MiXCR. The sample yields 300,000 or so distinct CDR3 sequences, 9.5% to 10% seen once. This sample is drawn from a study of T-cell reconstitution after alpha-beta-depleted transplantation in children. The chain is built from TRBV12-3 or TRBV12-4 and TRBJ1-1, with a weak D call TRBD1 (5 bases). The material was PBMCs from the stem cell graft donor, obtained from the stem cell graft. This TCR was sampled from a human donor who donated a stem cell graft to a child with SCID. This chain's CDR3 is CASSLFKGSGNTEAFF. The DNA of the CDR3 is TGTGCCAGCAGTTTATTCAAGGGGTCGGGGAACACTGAAGCTTTCTTT.